Presented here are 19 T cell receptor beta chains from one specimen sequenced in a study of blood T cell repertoires in COVID-19. The method was immunoSEQ multiplex PCR; TCRdb's version includes in-frame clones alone and lacks a portion of them. The repertoire has 200,000 or so clones, roughly 80% of them found once; the top ten carry 15% to 20%. Sequenced sample: peripheral blood. These receptors all come from a man aged 55 to 70 with active or convalescent COVID-19.

The chain couples TRBV7-2 to TRBJ1-1; D is perhaps TRBD1 (5 bases). Trimming left V 3 bases short and J 1 base short, with 12 bases between. The CDR3 covers 15 residues. CDR1 is SGHTA and CDR2 is FQGNSA in the germline V gene. CDR3 loop: CASSFTLGGNTEAFF. Here the CDR3 DNA reads TGTGCCAGCAGCTTTACCCTCGGGGGGAACACTGAAGCTTTCTTT.

The CDR3 sequence: CATSRDQITIRDRGRRDTQYF. The DNA of the CDR3 is TGTGCCACCAGCAGAGATCAAATCACAATCCGGGACAGGGGGCGTAGGGATACGCAGTATTTT. The chain has TRBV15 and TRBJ2-3; TRBD1 aligns across 12 bases. CDR1 is LNHNV and CDR2 is YYDKDF in the germline V gene (reference sequence). The length of the CDR3 is 21 residues. Unmatched junction bases numbered 19, after V lost 0 bases and J lost 6 bases.

The chain is built from TRBV5-1 and TRBJ2-2; TRBD2 aligns across 8 bases. Germline loops: CDR1 SGHRS, CDR2 YFSETQ. J lost 5 bases, V lost 2 bases, and 8 bases had no gene match. The CDR3 loop spans 16 amino acids. CDR3 DNA: TGCGCCAGCAGCTTTTACAGCGGGAGTGGGACCGGGGAGCTGTTTTTT. This translates into CASSFYSGSGTGELFF.

The table lists this clone with a count of one. The chain uses TRBV4-3 and TRBJ2-7, with 7 bases matching TRBD2. The V gene end was trimmed by 4 bases and the J gene end by 6 bases; junction bases not matched to a gene: 9. Per germline, CDR1 LGHNA and CDR2 YSLEER. This CDR3 has 14 residues. The CDR3 is CASSRARGRGEQYF. In DNA, the CDR3 is TGCGCCAGCAGCCGAGCCCGGGGGAGGGGCGAGCAGTACTTC.

In the case of this clone: The same CDR3 arises from other DNA sequences in this sample as well. Written as DNA, the CDR3 is TGTGCCAGCAGCAGGACTAGCGGGAGAAGCACAGATACGCAGTATTTT. It translates to CASSRTSGRSTDTQYF. The chain uses TRBV7-9 and TRBJ2-3, with 13 bases lining up with TRBD2. Trimming cost V 5 bases and J 0 bases; bases outside gene matches: 2. This CDR3 contains 16 residues. Looked up from germline, CDR1 is SEHNR and CDR2 is FQNEAQ (reference sequence).

This rearrangement joins TRBV6-2 or TRBV6-3 to TRBJ2-1; no definite D call. The ends were cut back, 6 bases at V and 5 bases at J, with 14 bases in the middle. The CDR3 sequence is 14 residues long. Germline V lookup: CDR1 MNHEY, CDR2 SVGEGT. The CDR3: CASSPPGLNNEQFF. DNA for the CDR3: TGTGCCAGCAGCCCCCCGGGTTTAAACAATGAGCAGTTCTTC.

The chain joins TRBV6-5 to TRBJ2-3; weak D call: TRBD2 (6 bases). The CDR3 runs 14 residues. Trimming took 6 bases from V and 1 from J, leaving 11 bases between them. Germline V gene data show CDR1 as MNHEY and CDR2 as SVGAGI. The CDR3 DNA follows: TGTGCCAGCAGAGGACCGGGGGGCACAGATACGCAGTATTTT. Its translation is CASRGPGGTDTQYF.

The chain links TRBV11-3 to TRBJ2-2, with 14 bases lining up with TRBD2. In germline, CDR1 is SGHNT, CDR2 YENEEA. There are 17 residues in the CDR3. With 5 bases clipped from V and 2 bases from J, the junction kept 4 bases outside the gene matches. The CDR3 is CASSEGLAGVNTGELFF. The CDR3, as DNA: TGTGCCAGCAGCGAGGGACTAGCGGGAGTCAACACCGGGGAGCTGTTTTTT.

This chain uses TRBV6-4 with TRBJ2-5, with 7 bases matching TRBD2. V lost 10 bases to trimming and J lost 5 bases; unmatched junction nucleotides: 10. The CDR3 consists of 13 residues. Per the germline V gene, CDR1 is MRHNA and CDR2 is SNTAGT. The CDR3 nucleotides read TGTGCCATCCCACTTGCGGGGGTGGAGACCCAGTACTTC. As protein: CAIPLAGVETQYF.

The chain links TRBV5-1 to TRBJ1-1; a possible D gene is TRBD1 (6 bases). This CDR3 has 14 amino acids. The V gene lost 0 bases and the J gene lost 12 bases, with 18 bases spanning the gap. CDR1 is SGHRS, CDR2 YFSETQ, per germline. This CDR3 reads CASSLGQGRGATFF. CDR3 DNA sequence: TGCGCCAGCAGCTTGGGGCAGGGCCGGGGGGCAACTTTCTTT. The variable domain in full, completed from reference TRBV5-1 and TRBJ1-1, reads KAGVTQTPRYLIKTRGQQVTLSCSPISGHRSVSWYQQTPGQGLQFLFEYFSETQRNKGNFPGRFSGRQFSNSRSEMNVSTLELGDSALYLCASSLGQGRGATFFGQGTRLTVV.

This sequence joins TRBV19 and TRBJ2-1, with a tentative D call TRBD2 (6 bases). Trimming pared 4 bases from V and 5 bases from J, leaving 21 bases between. Germline CDR1 LNHDA, CDR2 SQIVND (reference sequence). The CDR3 has 17 residues. For the CDR3, the DNA is TGTGCCAGTAGTACCCCCCCCGGGACTTCCCGCGACAATGAGCAGTTCTTC. Protein sequence: CASSTPPGTSRDNEQFF.

The chain combines TRBV23-1 with TRBJ2-3; TRBD1 aligns across 7 bases. TRBV23-1 is an ORF; its function is uncertain. Unmatched junction bases numbered 3, after V lost 0 bases and J lost 0 bases. The CDR3 totals 16 residues. CDR3 nucleotides: TGCGCCAGCAGTCAATCCAGGACAGGTAGCACAGATACGCAGTATTTT. Its translation: CASSQSRTGSTDTQYF.

The rearrangement links TRBV6-5 to TRBJ2-1, with 11 bases lining up with TRBD2. The germline V gene encodes CDR1 MNHEY and CDR2 SVGAGI. The J segment lost 4 bases and the V segment lost 6 bases, leaving 2 bases of the junction unmatched. The CDR3 is made up of 14 amino acids. The CDR3 bases are TGTGCCAGCAGCGGGACTAGCGGATACAATGAGCAGTTCTTC. Translating gives CASSGTSGYNEQFF.

The J gene is TRBJ2-7, the V gene TRBV15; maybe TRBD2 (5 bases). Per germline, CDR1 LNHNV and CDR2 YYDKDF (reference sequence). The CDR3 spans 17 residues. Deletions cut 0 bases from V and 2 bases from J, with 17 bases between. The DNA of the CDR3 is TGTGCCACCAGCAGAGATTGGGAGTCCTACGGGGCCTACGAGCAGTACTTC. Amino acids: CATSRDWESYGAYEQYF.

The V call is TRBV11-2, the J call TRBJ2-7, with 7 bases matching TRBD1. V lost 4 bases and J lost 2; bases outside the gene matches: 8. Per the germline V gene, CDR1 is SGHAT and CDR2 is FQNNGV. The CDR3 totals 15 residues. The CDR3 sequence is CASSYRTGPAYEQYF. The CDR3 nucleotides are TGTGCCAGCAGCTATCGGACAGGACCGGCCTACGAGCAGTACTTC.

Only a few counts were recorded for this clone. The V gene is TRBV30, the J gene TRBJ1-5; D is unclear. CDR1 and CDR2 from the germline V gene are GTSNPN and SVGIG (reference sequence). This CDR3 has 13 amino acids. Trimming took 2 bases from V and 5 from J, leaving 10 bases between them. CDR3 protein: CAWSPRLDQPQHF. CDR3 nucleotide sequence: TGTGCCTGGAGTCCGCGGCTCGATCAGCCCCAGCATTTT. The full variable domain, rest sourced from reference TRBV30 and TRBJ1-5, is SQTIHQWPATLVQPVGSPLSLECTVEGTSNPNLYWYRQAAGRGLQLLFYSVGIGQISSEVPQNLSASRPQDRQFILSSKKLLLSDSGFYLCAWSPRLDQPQHFGDGTRLSIL.

This clone was detected a few times. The V call is TRBV9, the J call TRBJ2-5; 7 bases fit TRBD2. Germline lookup yields CDR1 SGDLS and CDR2 YYNGEE. V lost 0 bases and J lost 4; bases outside the gene matches: 9. The CDR3 has 16 residues. This chain's CDR3 is CASSVGGGSLGETQYF. CDR3 coding DNA: TGTGCCAGCAGCGTAGGGGGCGGGAGCCTCGGAGAGACCCAGTACTTC. Based on the CDR3 plus reference TRBV9 and TRBJ2-5, the full variable domain is DSGVTQTPKHLITATGQRVTLRCSPRSGDLSVYWYQQSLDQGLQFLIQYYNGEERAKGNILERFSAQQFPDLHSELNLSSLELGDSALYFCASSVGGGSLGETQYFGPGTRLLVL.

Turning to this clone: The junction differs from germline at one of its ends, possibly a read error. The chain has TRBV6-1 and TRBJ2-1; 9 nucleotides align to TRBD1. CDR3 length equals 13 residues. CDR1 and CDR2 from the germline V gene are MNHNS and SASEGT. CDR3 sequence reads: CASSEAGGTGRIF. The CDR3 DNA reads as TGTGCCAGCAGTGAAGCTGGGGGGACAGGGAGGATCTTC.

The CDR3 spells CASSSLAGEGNTQYF. The DNA of the CDR3 is TGTGCCAGCAGTTCCCTGGCGGGAGAGGGAAATACGCAGTATTTT. The gene calls are TRBV28 and TRBJ2-3; 7 positions agree with TRBD2. V dropped 4 bases and J dropped 7; count of bases not matched to a gene: 11. This CDR3 has 15 amino acids. Germline V gene sequence: CDR1 MDHEN, CDR2 SYDVKM. Full variable domain (outside the CDR3, taken from reference TRBV28 and TRBJ2-3): DVKVTQSSRYLVKRTGEKVFLECVQDMDHENMFWYRQDPGLGLRLIYFSYDVKMKEKGDIPEGYSVSREKKERFSLILESASTNQTSMYLCASSSLAGEGNTQYFGPGTRLTVL.